The rows below give T cell receptor beta chains drawn from one sample of a study of cytomegalovirus exposure and HLA in healthy donors. Assay used: immunoSEQ multiplex PCR; TCRdb lists only in-frame clones, some missing. This sample lists more than 70,000 clones; its ten largest clones have 1.4% to 1.5%. Input material: PBMCs. The receptors were gathered from a woman aged 60-70 years in good health and CMV-seronegative. CDR3s include the opening cysteine and the closing phenylalanine or tryptophan. Fields, in order: J gene, D gene, V gene, CDR3 DNA, CDR3 protein. A D gene is named only where the DNA matches it firmly.

J: TRBJ2-1
D: TRBD2
V: TRBV5-4
DNA: TGTGCCAGCAGCGCGGGACTAGCGTCACCCAATGAGCAGTTCTTC
CDR3: CASSAGLASPNEQFF

J: TRBJ2-2
D: TRBD2
V: TRBV5-1
DNA: TGCGCCAGCAGCTTGCTAGCGGCTTCGAACACCGGGGAGCTGTTTTTT
CDR3: CASSLLAASNTGELFF

J: TRBJ2-2
D: TRBD2
V: TRBV4-2
DNA: TGTGCCAGCAGCGCGGGAGATCGTCCCGGGGAGCTGTTTTTT
CDR3: CASSAGDRPGELFF

J: TRBJ1-2
D: .
V: TRBV28
DNA: TGTGCCAGCAGTTTAGCGGGAAGGGCGGCCAACTATGGCTACACCTTC
CDR3: CASSLAGRAANYGYTF

J: TRBJ1-2
D: TRBD1
V: TRBV28
DNA: TGTGCCAGCAGTCCGGGGACAGACTATGGCTACACCTTC
CDR3: CASSPGTDYGYTF

J: TRBJ2-1
D: .
V: TRBV5-1
DNA: TGCGCCAGCAGCTTGGCAGGGGCCGGATACAATGAGCAGTTCTTC
CDR3: CASSLAGAGYNEQFF

J: TRBJ2-2
D: TRBD2
V: TRBV4-2
DNA: TGTGCCAGCAGCCAAGAGGCACTAGCGGCTAACACCGGGGAGCTGTTTTTT
CDR3: CASSQEALAANTGELFF

J: TRBJ1-1
D: .
V: TRBV27
DNA: TGTGCCAGCATTGATCTGGGGAGGGCGACTGAAGCTTTCTTT
CDR3: CASIDLGRATEAFF

J: TRBJ2-5
D: TRBD2
V: TRBV30
DNA: TGTGCCTGGAGGGGGGAACTAGCGGAAGAGACCCAGTACTTC
CDR3: CAWRGELAEETQYF

J: TRBJ2-1
D: .
V: TRBV5-1
DNA: TGCGCCAGCAGCCAACTAGACTCCTACAATGAGCAGTTCTTC
CDR3: CASSQLDSYNEQFF

J: TRBJ2-7
D: TRBD2
V: TRBV5-1
DNA: TGCGCCAGCAGCTCACAAACTAGCGGGAGGGCCCAAAGCGAGCAGTACTTC
CDR3: CASSSQTSGRAQSEQYF

J: TRBJ1-2
D: TRBD1
V: TRBV19
DNA: TGTGCCAGTAGCTCGGGACAGATCTATGGCTACACCTTC
CDR3: CASSSGQIYGYTF

J: TRBJ2-7
D: TRBD2
V: TRBV7-9
DNA: TGTGCCAGCAGCCTAAGCGGGACCCCTCTCTACGAGCAGTACTTC
CDR3: CASSLSGTPLYEQYF

J: TRBJ2-1
D: .
V: TRBV5-1
DNA: TGCGCCAGCAGCCTTTCCGGGAATAAGGGTCCCTACAATGAGCAGTTCTTC
CDR3: CASSLSGNKGPYNEQFF

J: TRBJ2-7
D: TRBD2
V: TRBV7-2
DNA: TGTGCCAGCAGCTTAGAAGTCGGGGGGTTAACCTCCTACGAGCAGTACTTC
CDR3: CASSLEVGGLTSYEQYF

J: TRBJ2-2
D: .
V: TRBV5-5
DNA: TGTGCCAGCAGCTTGGGCGGGGAGGCGAACACCGGGGAGCTGTTTTTT
CDR3: CASSLGGEANTGELFF

J: TRBJ1-5
D: TRBD1
V: TRBV28
DNA: TGTGCCAGCAGTTCTGACAGGGGCCGTCAGCCCCAGCATTTT
CDR3: CASSSDRGRQPQHF

J: TRBJ1-4
D: .
V: TRBV6-6
DNA: TGTGCCAGCCGTCGGCATGAGGATGAAAAACTGTTTTTT
CDR3: CASRRHEDEKLFF

J: TRBJ2-2
D: .
V: TRBV6-5
DNA: TGTGCCAGCAGGGGGACTGGGGACACCGGGGAGCTGTTTTTT
CDR3: CASRGTGDTGELFF

J: TRBJ2-3
D: .
V: TRBV11-2
DNA: TGTGCCAGCAGCCGCCAGGGGTGGGGGACAGATACGCAGTATTTT
CDR3: CASSRQGWGTDTQYF

J: TRBJ1-2
D: .
V: TRBV5-1
DNA: TGCGCCAGCAGCTTGGAGTCAGGCCTTAACTATGGCTACACCTTC
CDR3: CASSLESGLNYGYTF

J: TRBJ2-5
D: TRBD1
V: TRBV6-6
DNA: TGTGCCAGCAGTTACCCGACAGGGTGGGAGACCCAGTACTTC
CDR3: CASSYPTGWETQYF

J: TRBJ2-3
D: .
V: TRBV7-9
DNA: TGTGCCAGCAGCTTAGTAGGACGGGAAGATACGCAGTATTTT
CDR3: CASSLVGREDTQYF

J: TRBJ2-2
D: .
V: TRBV5-1
DNA: TGCGCCAGCAGCCCCACAATTACCGGGGAGCTGTTTTTT
CDR3: CASSPTITGELFF

J: TRBJ2-3
D: TRBD1
V: TRBV6-5
DNA: TGTGCCAGCAGTTACGAAGGGACAGGCATCACAGATACGCAGTATTTT
CDR3: CASSYEGTGITDTQYF

J: TRBJ1-5
D: TRBD1
V: TRBV10-3
DNA: TGTGCCACCGGGACAGGGGAGGGCCAGCCCCAGCATTTT
CDR3: CATGTGEGQPQHF

J: TRBJ1-3
D: .
V: TRBV6-1
DNA: TGTGCCAGCAGTGGTGACCCGGGACTCCCCTCTGGAAACACCATATATTTT
CDR3: CASSGDPGLPSGNTIYF

J: TRBJ2-3
D: .
V: TRBV4-2
DNA: TGTGCCAGCAGCCAAGTAACGGGAGTGGCAGATACGCAGTATTTT
CDR3: CASSQVTGVADTQYF

J: TRBJ2-7
D: .
V: TRBV19
DNA: TGTGCCAGTAGTATGCGGCGGGGTAGCTCCTACGAGCAGTACTTC
CDR3: CASSMRRGSSYEQYF

J: TRBJ1-5
D: TRBD1
V: TRBV6-1
DNA: TGTGCCAGCAGTGCCACAGGGGGCGGCTATCAGCCCCAGCATTTT
CDR3: CASSATGGGYQPQHF

J: TRBJ2-7
D: .
V: TRBV28
DNA: TGTGCCAGCAGTGTGATGGTGGGTAACGAGGACGAGCAGTACTTC
CDR3: CASSVMVGNEDEQYF

J: TRBJ2-3
D: .
V: TRBV21-1
DNA: .
CDR3: CASWAGGITDTQYF

J: TRBJ2-5
D: .
V: TRBV30
DNA: TGTGCCTGGAGGCAACCAACAGGTTACCAAGAGACCCAGTACTTC
CDR3: CAWRQPTGYQETQYF

J: TRBJ2-2
D: TRBD2
V: TRBV4-3
DNA: TGCGCCAGCAGCCAAGGGACTAGCGGGAATTGGCGGACCGGGGAGCTGTTTTTT
CDR3: CASSQGTSGNWRTGELFF

J: TRBJ2-7
D: TRBD2
V: TRBV27
DNA: TGTGCCAGCAGCCTGGACCTGGCTAGCGGGACGTACGAGCAGTACTTC
CDR3: CASSLDLASGTYEQYF

J: TRBJ2-7
D: TRBD2
V: TRBV18
DNA: TGTGCCAGCTCACCGGGACTAGCGGACTCCTACGAGCAGTACTTC
CDR3: CASSPGLADSYEQYF

J: TRBJ2-1
D: TRBD1
V: TRBV2
DNA: TGTGCCAGCAGGAAACGACAGGGGGCCTGGGAGCAGTTCTTC
CDR3: CASRKRQGAWEQFF

J: TRBJ1-1
D: TRBD1
V: TRBV19
DNA: TGTGCCAGTAGTTGGAAGGGGGCAGGCGCTGAAGCTTTCTTT
CDR3: CASSWKGAGAEAFF

J: TRBJ1-3
D: .
V: TRBV9
DNA: TGTGCCAGCAGCGTAGGGCAGTTCTCTGGAAACACCATATATTTT
CDR3: CASSVGQFSGNTIYF

J: TRBJ2-5
D: TRBD1
V: TRBV5-1
DNA: TGCGCCAGCAGCTCCGACAGGGGGGGGTACCAAGAGACCCAGTACTTC
CDR3: CASSSDRGGYQETQYF

J: TRBJ2-7
D: TRBD2
V: TRBV7-2
DNA: TGTGCCAGCAGCCCCCGGACTAGCGGGGGATCTTATTCCTACGAGCAGTACTTC
CDR3: CASSPRTSGGSYSYEQYF

J: TRBJ2-7
D: .
V: TRBV30
DNA: TGTGCCTGGAGTTGGCGGGCTAGCGACGAGCAGTACTTC
CDR3: CAWSWRASDEQYF

J: TRBJ2-1
D: .
V: TRBV9
DNA: TGTGCCAGCAGCTCACGGTACGGTGAGCAGTTCTTC
CDR3: CASSSRYGEQFF

J: TRBJ1-1
D: .
V: TRBV5-1
DNA: TGCGCCAGCAGCGCCGACAGCGTGAACACTGAAGCTTTCTTT
CDR3: CASSADSVNTEAFF

J: TRBJ1-2
D: TRBD1
V: TRBV13
DNA: TGTGCCAGCAGCTTAACTCGTGGGACAGGGATCCCCTATGGCTACACCTTC
CDR3: CASSLTRGTGIPYGYTF

J: TRBJ2-7
D: .
V: TRBV6-5
DNA: TGTGCCAGCAGTTACTCGGACAGTATGTTTGTCTACGAGCAGTACTTC
CDR3: CASSYSDSMFVYEQYF

J: TRBJ2-4
D: TRBD1
V: TRBV7-2
DNA: TGTGCCAGCAGCTCCAGACAGGGGATTGCCAAAAACATTCAGTACTTC
CDR3: CASSSRQGIAKNIQYF

J: TRBJ2-7
D: TRBD2
V: TRBV5-1
DNA: TGCGCCAGCAGCTTGGCCTCGCTAGCGGGAGTGGACGAGCAGTACTTC
CDR3: CASSLASLAGVDEQYF

J: TRBJ2-1
D: TRBD2
V: TRBV6-5
DNA: TGTGCCAGCAGTCCTCAGCGGGGAAACAATGAGCAGTTCTTC
CDR3: CASSPQRGNNEQFF

J: TRBJ1-3
D: .
V: TRBV2
DNA: TGTGCCAGCAGCTTCTCTGGAAACACCATATATTTT
CDR3: CASSFSGNTIYF

J: TRBJ2-1
D: TRBD1
V: TRBV4-1
DNA: TGCGCCAGCAGCCAACGGGACAGCACAAGATACTCCTACAATGAGCAGTTCTTC
CDR3: CASSQRDSTRYSYNEQFF

J: TRBJ2-7
D: TRBD2
V: TRBV19
DNA: TGTGCCAGTAGTATAGGAGCGGGATGGCTCTACGAGCAGTACTTC
CDR3: CASSIGAGWLYEQYF

J: TRBJ2-7
D: TRBD2
V: TRBV28
DNA: TGTGCCAGCAGTACTCAAGGGACGGGAGGAGGGTACAAGCAGTACTTC
CDR3: CASSTQGTGGGYKQYF

J: TRBJ1-2
D: .
V: TRBV7-2
DNA: TGTGCCAGCAGCCCGAGAGGGATGGCGGTCAGGGGAAGCCCTGGCTACACCTTC
CDR3: CASSPRGMAVRGSPGYTF

J: TRBJ2-4
D: TRBD1
V: TRBV2
DNA: TGTGCCAGCAGTCGGACAGGGGATGGCAAAAACATTCAGTACTTC
CDR3: CASSRTGDGKNIQYF

J: TRBJ2-5
D: .
V: TRBV28
DNA: TGTGCCAGCAGACCTCTGACAGTCCAAGAGACCCAGTACTTC
CDR3: CASRPLTVQETQYF

J: TRBJ1-1
D: TRBD1
V: TRBV28
DNA: TGTGCCAGCAGCCCGGGACAGGCGAGCACTGAAGCTTTCTTT
CDR3: CASSPGQASTEAFF